This entry lists 8 T cell receptor beta chains sequenced from one sample in a study of OX40 agonist ivuxolimab in advanced cancers. The repertoire was sequenced with immunoSEQ multiplex PCR; TCRdb's copy has only in-frame clones and lacks some. The sample lists around 40,000 clones; less than 85% were seen once. The sample here was CD4+ or CD8+ T cells sorted from blood, taken in a trial of the OX40 agonist ivuxolimab. Every receptor here comes from an adult with an advanced solid tumor such as melanoma, head and neck, liver or kidney cancer.

This clone was observed a handful of times. The rearrangement links TRBV21-1 to TRBJ1-6; the table assigns TRBD1, which was not confirmed against the DNA. TRBV21-1 is assigned pseudogene status. This CDR3 comprises 18 residues. The CDR3 DNA reads as TGTGCCAGCAGCAAAACACACAGGGGTGGCTCCTATAATTCACCCCTCCACTTT. This codes for CASSKTHRGGSYNSPLHF.

For this clone: The same CDR3 can be traced to other DNA sequences in this sample. The chain has TRBV9 and TRBJ2-3; no clear D gene. Germline V gives CDR1 SGDLS, CDR2 YYNGEE. The CDR3 totals 14 residues. The germline V and J ends were trimmed by 0 bases and 2 bases, with 7 bases remaining between them. In DNA, the CDR3 is TGTGCCAGCAGCGTAGACGGAGTCACAGATACGCAGTATTTT. This translates into CASSVDGVTDTQYF.

This clone was recorded only once. The CDR3 spells CASSQDAGASLSGANVLTF. CDR3 DNA: TGCGCCAGCAGCCAAGATGCGGGGGCTTCCCTCTCTGGGGCCAACGTCCTGACTTTC. V usage is TRBV4-1 and J usage is TRBJ2-6; tentatively, D is TRBD2 (7 bases). V lost 0 bases and J lost 0, with 15 bases in between. The CDR3 spans 19 residues. The germline V gene encodes CDR1 MGHRA and CDR2 YSYEKL.

This clone was detected many times. The V call is TRBV2, the J call TRBJ1-3, with 9 bases matching TRBD1. Germline V lookup: CDR1 SNHLY, CDR2 FYNNEI. The trim removed 8 bases at V and 4 bases at J, leaving 9 bases unmatched. The length of the CDR3 is 15 residues. CDR3 region: CASAQQGAEGNTIYF. The CDR3 DNA reads as TGTGCCAGCGCCCAACAGGGGGCAGAAGGAAACACCATATATTTT.

This chain connects TRBV28 to TRBJ1-2, with a weak D call TRBD1 (6 bases). The CDR3 is made up of 13 amino acids. Looked up from germline, CDR1 is MDHEN and CDR2 is SYDVKM. The V end was cut by 5 bases, the J end by 5 bases, with 12 bases between. The CDR3 loop reads CASSPTDSYGYTF. CDR3 in DNA: TGTGCCAGCAGTCCCACGGACAGTTATGGCTACACCTTC.

This clone has only one observation. The chain couples TRBV6-1 to TRBJ1-2; D call uncertain. The germline CDR1 and CDR2 sequences are MNHNS and SASEGT. The V gene lost 5 bases and the J gene lost 6 bases, with 10 bases spanning the gap. The CDR3 length is 12 residues. The chain's CDR3 is CASSFGLDGYTF. The CDR3 DNA is TGTGCCAGCAGTTTCGGACTGGATGGCTACACCTTC.

This clone ranks as medium-sized (0.01 to 0.1%). This chain joins TRBV6-1 and TRBJ1-5; 10 bases line up with TRBD1. With V trimmed by 3 bases and J by 4 bases, 6 bases remained unmatched. Germline V gene data show CDR1 as MNHNS and CDR2 as SASEGT. The CDR3 has 16 amino acids. This CDR3 reads CASSEQPGQGNQPQHF. CDR3 in DNA: TGTGCCAGCAGTGAGCAACCGGGACAGGGGAATCAGCCCCAGCATTTT.

This chain uses TRBV21-1 with TRBJ1-5; the table assigns TRBD1, which was not confirmed against the DNA. TRBV21-1 is reported as a pseudogene. The length of the CDR3 is 15 residues. The CDR3 sequence is CASSKSGTMNQPQHF. The CDR3, as DNA: TGTGCCAGCAGCAAATCCGGGACAATGAATCAGCCCCAGCATTTT.